This T cell receptor (beta chain) was observed in a study of CD4 T cell repertoires in COVID-19. No culture step preceded sequencing of the ex vivo isolated memory T cells. Using immunoSEQ multiplex PCR, the repertoire was profiled, and TCRdb retains in-frame clones only, with some absent. The sample yields about 75,000 clones, under 90% seen once. Trimming took 3 bases from V and 7 from J; bases not matched to a gene: 6. The CDR3 runs 15 residues. The germline gives CDR1 LNHDA, CDR2 SQIVND (reference sequence). The specimen comprised CD4+ T cells from peripheral blood, sampled after recovery from COVID-19. The chain combines TRBV19 with TRBJ2-1; TRBD1 matches 10 bases. The origin of this receptor is a human donor who had COVID-19. CDR3 sequence (DNA): TGTGCCAGTAGTATCGGACAGGGGGTGGGAAATGAGCAGTTCTTC. Its protein is CASSIGQGVGNEQFF.